At least ten counts were recorded for the clone carrying this TCR beta chain. The sample is drawn from a study of T cells in Graves' hyperthyroidism and ophthalmopathy. Clinical symptoms, serum thyroxine, TRAb, thyroid ultrasound and orbital computed tomography established diagnosis. Blood sampling occurred at first hyperthyroidism diagnosis, ahead of any ophthalmopathy symptoms. Amplified TCR beta CDR3 regions came from RNA transcripts. An initial round of RT-PCR targeting the TCR CDR3 relied on the HTBI primer set. TCRdb reprocessed the multiplex PCR reads via MiXCR and lists one record per CDR3 protein. The table has around 400,000 distinct CDR3 sequences, 15% to 17% seen once. The length of the CDR3 is 13 residues. V lost 8 bases to trimming and J lost 5 bases, with 12 bases between them. CDR1 MNHNS and CDR2 SASEGT come from the germline V gene.

The chain uses TRBV6-1 and TRBJ2-2; D is perhaps TRBD2 (5 bases). The sequenced material came from blood. The sequence was obtained from a woman aged 18-29 years with Graves' hyperthyroidism that later progressed to Graves' ophthalmopathy. The CDR3 bases are TGTGCCAGCTCCGAGGGTGGAACCGGGGAGCTGTTTTTT. Its protein is CASSEGGTGELFF.